Shown below are 23 T cell receptor beta chains from a single sample sequenced in a study of molecular identifiers for immune sequencing clone quantification. TCRdb reprocessed the PCR reads with MiXCR, giving one entry per CDR3 protein. Of around 100,000 distinct CDR3 sequences in the sample, less than 35% were seen once. Specimen: naive CD8+ T cells from blood, with Jurkat cell RNA spiked in. Subset defined: FACS-sorted CD8+CD4-CCR7+CD45RA+ naive T cells. These receptors all stem from a human donor in good health. Some libraries in this study had Jurkat cell RNA spiked in.

V gene TRBV28 combines with J gene TRBJ2-3; TRBD2 aligns across 8 bases. The germline V gene has CDR1 MDHEN and CDR2 SYDVKM. CDR3 length: 17 residues. Trimming took 1 base from V and 2 from J; bases not matched to a gene: 8. In DNA, the CDR3 is TGTGCCAGCAGTTTATTGGTCGGGAGGGGATACACAGATACGCAGTATTTT. Translated: CASSLLVGRGYTDTQYF.

This clonotype was counted ten times or more. The chain employs TRBV28 and TRBJ2-5; D uncertain. There are 13 residues in the CDR3. The V gene's germline CDR1 is MDHEN and CDR2 SYDVKM. V was cut by 7 bases and J by 1 base, with 10 bases left in between. The CDR3 is CASTDIVQETQYF. CDR3 nucleotide sequence: TGTGCCAGCACAGACATTGTCCAAGAGACCCAGTACTTC.

A remark on this clonotype: Just one base apart from a much larger clone, this may be a read error. The CDR3 DNA follows: TGTGCCAGCAGCTTTCCAAGCGGGGGGCTGTTTTTT. Encoded protein: CASSFPSGGLFF. The chain links TRBV5-4 to TRBJ2-2; 8 nucleotides align to TRBD2. Germline assignment: CDR1 SGHNT and CDR2 YYREEE (reference sequence). The CDR3 totals 12 residues.

V and J are TRBV18 and TRBJ2-5; no reliable D call. The CDR3 extends over 11 amino acids. Germline V lookup: CDR1 KGHSH, CDR2 LQKENI. Trimming took off 4 bases at V and 3 bases at J, with 3 bases between the two ends. DNA of the CDR3: TGTGCCAGCTCACAGGAAGAGACCCAGTACTTC. Translated: CASSQEETQYF.

The V call is TRBV6-2 or TRBV6-3, the J call TRBJ2-4; possible D gene TRBD1, 6 bases. The CDR3 extends over 18 amino acids. Trimming stripped 7 bases from V and 13 bases from J, with 35 bases between. Germline V gene lookup returns CDR1 MNHEY and CDR2 SVGEGT. CDR3 protein: CASIADRNTALAKNLQYF. In nucleotides, the CDR3 is TGTGCCAGCATCGCCGACAGGAACACAGCCCTAGCCAAAAACTTACAGTACTTC.

The sample holds a few counts of this clonotype. The rearrangement links TRBV28 to TRBJ2-1, with 9 bases lining up with TRBD2. There are 15 residues in the CDR3. V shed 5 bases, J shed 5 bases, and the junction held 7 bases outside the gene matches. The germline CDR1 and CDR2 sequences are MDHEN and SYDVKM. CDR3 DNA: TGTGCCAGCAGTCTGATAGCGGGGGTCCACAATGAGCAGTTCTTC. Its translation: CASSLIAGVHNEQFF.

A note on this clonotype: Possible read error: a much larger clone is one base away. This sequence joins TRBV7-3 and TRBJ2-2, with D maybe TRBD2 (5 bases). The CDR3 spans 14 residues. Germline lookup yields CDR1 SGHTA and CDR2 FQGTGA. CDR3 protein: CASSYTVNTGELLF. In DNA, the CDR3 is TGTGCCAGCAGCTATACAGTGAACACCGGGGAGCTGCTTTTT.

This clonotype was detected a few times. The V call is TRBV28, the J call TRBJ2-5; D not resolved. The CDR3 consists of 12 residues. The germline V gene has CDR1 MDHEN and CDR2 SYDVKM. Trimming removed 6 bases from V and 5 bases from J, with 10 bases in between. CDR3 amino acids: CASSSPGETQYF. CDR3 nucleotide sequence: TGTGCCAGCAGCTCCCCCGGGGAGACCCAGTACTTC.

This chain uses TRBV7-2 with TRBJ2-1, with D perhaps TRBD1 (6 bases). The germline V gene has CDR1 SGHTA and CDR2 FQGNSA. Trimming stripped 5 bases from V and 6 bases from J, with 17 bases between. CDR3 length: 15 amino acids. The CDR3 loop is CASSVRDMPFNEQFF. CDR3 nucleotides: TGTGCCAGCAGCGTCCGGGACATGCCCTTCAATGAGCAGTTCTTC.

This clonotype was detected only a few times. The chain employs TRBV20-1 and TRBJ1-4; TRBD1 matches 9 bases. Per germline, CDR1 DFQATT and CDR2 SNEGSKA (reference sequence). Trimming took 6 bases from V and 4 from J; bases not matched to a gene: 3. The CDR3 consists of 13 residues. The CDR3 DNA follows: TGCAGTGCCCCGGGACAGGGTAATGAAAAACTGTTTTTT. Translation gives CSAPGQGNEKLFF.

This clonotype was seen more than once but under ten times. The chain is built from TRBV6-8 and TRBJ1-2; tentative D call: TRBD1 (5 bases). Trimming took 4 bases from V and 6 from J, leaving 6 bases between them. The CDR3 consists of 11 residues. Germline V gene lookup returns CDR1 MNHGY and CDR2 SAAAGT. The CDR3 spells CASSCRDGYTF. In nucleotides, the CDR3 is TGTGCCAGCAGTTGCAGGGATGGCTACACCTTC.

This clonotype was observed a handful of times. The chain couples TRBV6-2 or TRBV6-3 to TRBJ1-1, with D unresolved. CDR1 MNHEY and CDR2 SVGEGT come from the germline V gene. The CDR3 has 11 amino acids. With 2 bases removed from V and 8 bases from J, the gap between germline ends came to 6 bases. CDR3 sequence: CASSYALEAFF. The CDR3 nucleotides are TGTGCCAGCAGTTACGCACTGGAAGCTTTCTTT.

A word on this clonotype: With a much larger clone just one base away, this may be a read error. The chain uses TRBV28 and TRBJ1-1; D ambiguous. Germline V gives CDR1 MDHEN, CDR2 SYDVKM. The CDR3 is made up of 14 amino acids. The CDR3 here is CASSFEGGYTEAIF. The CDR3 coding sequence is TGTGCCAGCAGTTTTGAGGGTGGATACACTGAAGCTATCTTT.

This clonotype has just a few counts. This sequence joins TRBV25-1 and TRBJ1-6; the D is unclear. The CDR3 runs to 16 residues. Germline CDR1 and CDR2: MGHDK and SYGVNS. V lost 6 bases and J 2 bases, leaving 14 bases between the germline ends. The CDR3 DNA sequence: TGTGCCAGCAGAGCCCTATTGGAAACCTATAATTCACCCCTCCACTTT. Amino acid sequence: CASRALLETYNSPLHF.

In its sample, this clonotype was seen many times. The V and J genes are TRBV28 and TRBJ2-5; D is tentatively TRBD1 or TRBD2 (5 bases each). This CDR3 comprises 12 residues. V was shortened by 6 bases and J by 6 bases, with 11 bases between the two germline ends. Per germline, CDR1 MDHEN and CDR2 SYDVKM. CDR3 in amino acids: CASRGDHQTQYF. CDR3 sequence (DNA): TGTGCCAGCAGAGGGGACCACCAGACCCAGTACTTC. Combining the CDR3 with reference TRBV28 and TRBJ2-5 gives the whole variable domain DVKVTQSSRYLVKRTGEKVFLECVQDMDHENMFWYRQDPGLGLRLIYFSYDVKMKEKGDIPEGYSVSREKKERFSLILESASTNQTSMYLCASRGDHQTQYFGPGTRLLVL.

This sequence joins TRBV3-1 and TRBJ1-2, with unresolved D. The CDR3 contains 16 residues. The germline CDR1 and CDR2 sequences are LGHDT and YNNKEL (reference sequence). Trimming took 2 bases from V and 7 from J, leaving 20 bases between them. The CDR3 sequence is CASSQSFFRVGTGYTF. The CDR3 nucleotides read TGTGCCAGCAGCCAATCCTTCTTTAGGGTGGGCACTGGCTACACCTTC.

This clonotype was counted at least ten times. The DNA of the CDR3 is TGTGCCAGCAGCTCGGTCAGAGAGCAGTACTTC. Residues: CASSSVREQYF. The chain links TRBV5-6 to TRBJ2-7; D remains unclear. The V gene's germline CDR1 is SGHDT and CDR2 YYEEEE. With 3 bases removed from V and 7 bases from J, the gap between germline ends came to 8 bases. CDR3 size: 11 residues. Complete variable domain (other parts from reference TRBV5-6 and TRBJ2-7): DAGVTQSPTHLIKTRGQQVTLRCSPKSGHDTVSWYQQALGQGPQFIFQYYEEEERQRGNFPDRFSGHQFPNYSSELNVNALLLGDSALYLCASSSVREQYFGPGTRLTVT.

J is TRBJ2-7 and V is TRBV7-9; 8 bases are shared with TRBD1. The CDR3 is made up of 15 amino acids. The J segment lost 3 bases and the V segment lost 1 base, leaving 5 bases of the junction unmatched. Germline V gene sequence: CDR1 SEHNR, CDR2 FQNEAQ (reference sequence). CDR3 amino acids: CASSLGRTGSYEQYF. For the CDR3, the DNA is TGTGCCAGCAGCTTAGGTCGGACAGGGAGCTACGAGCAGTACTTC.

This clonotype has at least ten counts. The V call is TRBV20-1, the J call TRBJ1-6; no clear D gene. The CDR3 loop spans 13 amino acids. With 4 bases removed from V and 7 bases from J, the gap between germline ends came to 11 bases. Germline values: CDR1 DFQATT, CDR2 SNEGSKA (reference sequence). Here the CDR3 DNA reads TGCAGTGCTAAAACATCCCCGAATTCACCCCTCCACTTT. Translated, it gives CSAKTSPNSPLHF.

With respect to this clonotype: The junction and the germline gene differ at one end; a read error may be behind it. The V and J genes are TRBV7-2 and TRBJ2-1; no clear D. Germline CDR1 SGHTA, CDR2 FQGNSA. The CDR3 length is 16 residues. CDR3 DNA: TGTGCCAGCATCCCATTTCGGGCAAGCTCCTACAATGAGCAGATCTTC. Translation: CASIPFRASSYNEQIF.

Only a few counts were recorded for this clonotype. V gene TRBV24-1 combines with J gene TRBJ1-2; no firm D call. V was cut by 2 bases and J by 2 bases, with 8 bases left in between. The germline CDR1 and CDR2 sequences are KGHDR and SFDVKD. This CDR3 has 14 residues. CDR3: CATSDYQVNYGYTF. CDR3 nucleotide sequence: TGTGCCACCAGTGATTACCAGGTGAACTATGGCTACACCTTC.

This clonotype is a singleton in its sample. A single base separates this from a much larger clone, so it may be a read error. V gene TRBV7-9 combines with J gene TRBJ2-7, with D perhaps TRBD1 (6 bases). This CDR3 has 13 amino acids. Trimming took 5 bases from V and 2 from J, leaving 10 bases between them. The germline V gene has CDR1 SEHNR and CDR2 FQNEAQ (reference sequence). The CDR3 DNA follows: TGTGCCAGCAGCATCCCAGGGGCCTACGAGCAGTACTTC. Its protein product is CASSIPGAYEQYF. The full variable domain, with the rest looked up from reference TRBV7-9 and TRBJ2-7, is DTGVSQNPRHKITKRGQNVTFRCDPISEHNRLYWYRQTLGQGPEFLTYFQNEAQLEKSRLLSDRFSAERPKGSFSTLEIQRTEQGDSAMYLCASSIPGAYEQYFGPGTRLTVT.

At least ten counts were recorded for this clonotype. The V and J genes are TRBV5-6 and TRBJ1-2; D is ambiguous. CDR1 SGHDT and CDR2 YYEEEE come from the germline V gene. This CDR3 comprises 16 residues. V lost 1 base and J lost 1, with 14 bases in between. The CDR3 region is CASSLSPADINYGYTF. The CDR3, as DNA: TGTGCCAGCAGCTTGTCTCCGGCAGATATTAACTATGGCTACACCTTC.